These T cell receptor beta chains were read from a single sample in a study of technical replicates of blood from a few donors. Here immunoSEQ multiplex PCR was the method, and the copy in TCRdb shows in-frame clones only, minus some. The sample has 75,000 to 100,000 clones; roughly 95% are singletons. Sequenced input: T cells isolated from PBMCs. These TCRs come from a human donor in good health. Both conserved end residues are part of each CDR3. D genes are given only for firm matches. Not every row has a clone size; where given, it reads once, few, many or a size class.

TGTGCCAGCAGCGTAGGGGGGGGCTCAGAGACCCAGTACTTC,CASSVGGGSETQYF,TRBV9,TRBJ2-5,-,-
TGTGCCCAAATGCAGGGACAAGGCTACACCTTC,CAQMQGQGYTF,TRBV19,TRBJ1-2,-,-
TGCAGTGCTCTAAGACAAGGGGAGCTGTTTTTT,CSALRQGELFF,TRBV20-1,TRBJ2-2,-,-
TGTGCCAGCAGCGCTAGCTACACAGATACGCAGTATTTT,CASSASYTDTQYF,TRBV7-6,TRBJ2-3,-,-
TGTGCCAGCAGCTTAGGCGGGGCGAGCTCCTACGAGCAGTACTTC,CASSLGGASSYEQYF,TRBV7-2,TRBJ2-7,-,-
TGTGCCAGCAGTCCGGGACAGGGAAAACCTTACGAGCAGTACTTC,CASSPGQGKPYEQYF,TRBV6-5,TRBJ2-7,TRBD1,-
TGTGCCTGGAGTGTACAGAGCAGGATGAACACTGAAGCTTTCTTT,CAWSVQSRMNTEAFF,TRBV30,TRBJ1-1,-,-
TGTGCCAGCTCACCACCGAGGACAGGGCCTGGTGGCTACACCTTC,CASSPPRTGPGGYTF,TRBV18,TRBJ1-2,TRBD1,-
TGTGCCAGCAGTGACCCTCGGACGGGATACTATGGCTACACCTTC,CASSDPRTGYYGYTF,TRBV6-1,TRBJ1-2,-,-
TGTGCCAGCAGCTCAAGGGGACAGCCCACAGATACGCAGTATTTT,CASSSRGQPTDTQYF,TRBV7-3,TRBJ2-3,TRBD1,-
TGTGCCAGCAGAGACCTAGCGGGAGGGCCCGGAGATACGCAGTATTTT,CASRDLAGGPGDTQYF,TRBV5-6,TRBJ2-3,TRBD2,-
TGTGCCAGCAGCTTGAAGCCTAGCGGGAGCACTGAGCAGTTCTTC,CASSLKPSGSTEQFF,TRBV11-2,TRBJ2-1,TRBD2,-
TGTGCCAGCAGCAACCAAATAGCGGGACTGGTCGACGGGCAGTACTTC,CASSNQIAGLVDGQYF,TRBV7-8,TRBJ2-7,TRBD2,-
TGTGCCAGCAGCACGACAGGGTTCAATGAGCAGTTCTTC,CASSTTGFNEQFF,TRBV16,TRBJ2-1,TRBD1,once
TGTGCCAGCAGTTTGCCTAGCGGGAGGTCTACAGATACGCAGTATTTT,CASSLPSGRSTDTQYF,TRBV28,TRBJ2-3,TRBD2,-
TGTGCCAGCAGGGACATGGGCAAAGAACAAGAGACCCAGTACTTC,CASRDMGKEQETQYF,TRBV28,TRBJ2-5,-,-
TGTGCCTGGAGTGTTATAAGGGGGAAACTGTTTTTT,CAWSVIRGKLFF,TRBV30,TRBJ1-4,-,-
TGCGCCAGCAGCTTGGGTGGTCGACAGGGGTATGAAGCTTTCTTT,CASSLGGRQGYEAFF,TRBV5-1,TRBJ1-1,TRBD1,-
TGTGCCAGCAGTGGGCTCCCCACCGGGGAGCTGTTTTTT,CASSGLPTGELFF,TRBV6-4,TRBJ2-2,-,once
TGTGCCAGCAGCGTAGCAGGGGACTCTGGAAACACCATATATTTT,CASSVAGDSGNTIYF,TRBV9,TRBJ1-3,-,-
TGCGCCAGCAGCCAAGATAGAACCGTATACAATGAGCAGTTCTTC,CASSQDRTVYNEQFF,TRBV4-3,TRBJ2-1,-,-
TGTGCCAGCAGTTTTTCACTAGGCTATCGTGAGCAGTTCTTC,CASSFSLGYREQFF,TRBV28,TRBJ2-1,-,-
TGTGCCAGTAGTATAGATTTGGGACAGAGGCAGCCCCAGCATTTT,CASSIDLGQRQPQHF,TRBV19,TRBJ1-5,TRBD1,-
TGCGCCAGCAGCCAAGTTTGGAGGCTTACTAGCACAGATACGCAGTATTTT,CASSQVWRLTSTDTQYF,TRBV4-3,TRBJ2-3,-,-
TGTGCCAGCAGCTTAAGGGAACTAGCGGGAGGTCTCAATGAGCAGTTCTTC,CASSLRELAGGLNEQFF,TRBV11-2,TRBJ2-1,TRBD2,-
TGCGCCAGCAGCCTGGACAGCCAAGAGACCCAGTACTTC,CASSLDSQETQYF,TRBV5-1,TRBJ2-5,-,-
TGTGCCAGTACCGTAGGCAGACAACGTACTGGAAACACCATATATTTT,CASTVGRQRTGNTIYF,TRBV19,TRBJ1-3,-,-
TGTGCCAGCAGCCCAGGACGGGAATACGAGCAGTACTTC,CASSPGREYEQYF,TRBV13,TRBJ2-7,-,-
TGTGCCAGCAGCTTAGCCACGGGCGGGTACTCCTCCAATGAGCAGTTCTTC,CASSLATGGYSSNEQFF,TRBV7-2,TRBJ2-1,-,-
TGTGCCAGTAGTATAAACAGGGGGGTGCAGCCCCAGCATTTT,CASSINRGVQPQHF,TRBV19,TRBJ1-5,TRBD1,-
TGTGCCAGCAGCTTAGATCTCGGACTCCTAAGAGGGACCCAGTACTTC,CASSLDLGLLRGTQYF,TRBV11-3,TRBJ2-5,-,-
TGTGCCAGCAGCCAGGGACTAGCGACTTACAATGAGCAGTTCTTC,CASSQGLATYNEQFF,TRBV7-3,TRBJ2-1,TRBD2,-
TGCGCCAGCAGCTTGGCTCAGGGGACCTCCTACGAGCAGTACTTC,CASSLAQGTSYEQYF,TRBV5-1,TRBJ2-7,-,-
TGTGCCAGCGGAAGGGGAGGACGTGCAAATGAAAAACTGTTTTTT,CASGRGGRANEKLFF,TRBV28,TRBJ1-4,-,-
TGTGCCAGCAGCGTAGAAAACAGGGTAGGAGGCTACACCTTC,CASSVENRVGGYTF,TRBV9,TRBJ1-2,-,-
TGTGCCAGTTCCGACAGTCTTAACAATCAGCCCCAGCATTTT,CASSDSLNNQPQHF,TRBV7-2,TRBJ1-5,-,-